This is a list of T cell receptor beta chains from one sample in a study of blood T cell repertoires in COVID-19. This table comes from immunoSEQ multiplex PCR, and its TCRdb copy is limited to in-frame clones, with some not included. Seen here are roughly 130,000 clones, over 75% observed once, and the top ten hold about 9.5%. Material: peripheral blood. The origin of the receptors is a man aged 40-49 years with active or convalescent COVID-19. Both conserved end residues are part of each CDR3. Each record gives: CDR3 protein, CDR3 DNA, clone size, V gene, J gene, D gene. D genes are given only for firm matches. Where a row states a size, it is once, few, many or the class of an expanded clone; other rows omit it.

CDR3 protein: CASSPVSGEKLFF
CDR3 DNA: TGTGCCAGCTCACCAGTGAGTGGTGAAAAACTGTTTTTT
clone size: NA
V gene: TRBV18
J gene: TRBJ1-4
D gene: NA

CDR3 protein: CASSFRLTTDTQYF
CDR3 DNA: TGTGCCAGCAGCTTTAGACTTACAACGGATACGCAGTATTTT
clone size: NA
V gene: TRBV7-2
J gene: TRBJ2-3
D gene: NA

CDR3 protein: CAWAFWAGSGNTIYF
CDR3 DNA: TGTGCCTGGGCATTTTGGGCCGGCTCTGGAAACACCATATATTTT
clone size: NA
V gene: TRBV30
J gene: TRBJ1-3
D gene: NA

CDR3 protein: CASSQQASNYGYTF
CDR3 DNA: TGTGCCAGCAGCCAACAGGCTTCTAACTATGGCTACACCTTC
clone size: NA
V gene: TRBV3-1/TRBV3-2
J gene: TRBJ1-2
D gene: NA

CDR3 protein: CASSVRSGQGNTGELFF
CDR3 DNA: TGTGCCAGCAGTGTTAGGTCGGGACAGGGGAACACCGGGGAGCTGTTTTTT
clone size: NA
V gene: TRBV2
J gene: TRBJ2-2
D gene: TRBD1

CDR3 protein: CASRPRRESFDGYTF
CDR3 DNA: TGTGCCAGCAGACCGCGAAGGGAGAGTTTTGATGGCTACACCTTC
clone size: NA
V gene: TRBV6-6
J gene: TRBJ1-2
D gene: NA

CDR3 protein: CASSFPVRGGEQYF
CDR3 DNA: TGTGCCAGCAGTTTTCCCGTGAGGGGGGGCGAGCAGTACTTC
clone size: NA
V gene: TRBV6-2/TRBV6-3
J gene: TRBJ2-7
D gene: NA

CDR3 protein: CAWGLSGKNYGYTF
CDR3 DNA: TGTGCCTGGGGACTGTCCGGGAAGAACTATGGCTACACCTTC
clone size: few
V gene: TRBV30
J gene: TRBJ1-2
D gene: NA

CDR3 protein: CASSFSGGPNQPQHF
CDR3 DNA: TGTGCCAGCAGCTTTTCAGGGGGACCCAATCAGCCCCAGCATTTT
clone size: few
V gene: TRBV11-2
J gene: TRBJ1-5
D gene: TRBD1

CDR3 protein: CASSFRDKIHQPQHF
CDR3 DNA: TGTGCCAGCAGCTTCCGGGACAAGATTCATCAGCCCCAGCATTTT
clone size: NA
V gene: TRBV7-3
J gene: TRBJ1-5
D gene: NA

CDR3 protein: CASTAKGTDMNTEAFF
CDR3 DNA: TGTGCCAGCACCGCAAAAGGGACAGACATGAACACTGAAGCTTTCTTT
clone size: NA
V gene: TRBV5-5
J gene: TRBJ1-1
D gene: TRBD1

CDR3 protein: CASSLGGGLDNEQFF
CDR3 DNA: TGTGCCAGCAGCTTAGGGGGGGGACTCGACAATGAGCAGTTCTTC
clone size: NA
V gene: TRBV11-3
J gene: TRBJ2-1
D gene: TRBD2

CDR3 protein: CASSPQKATGDTIYF
CDR3 DNA: TGTGCCAGCTCACCACAAAAGGCTACGGGGGACACCATATATTTT
clone size: NA
V gene: TRBV18
J gene: TRBJ1-3
D gene: NA

CDR3 protein: CASRQNLGTEAFF
CDR3 DNA: TGTGCCAGTAGACAGAACTTGGGCACTGAAGCTTTCTTT
clone size: NA
V gene: TRBV19
J gene: TRBJ1-1
D gene: NA

CDR3 protein: CASNLNSGTGGYTF
CDR3 DNA: TGTGCCAGCAACTTAAATTCAGGGACTGGTGGCTACACCTTC
clone size: NA
V gene: TRBV5-5
J gene: TRBJ1-2
D gene: NA

CDR3 protein: CAWSVRETQYF
CDR3 DNA: TGTGCCTGGAGTGTCCGGGAGACCCAGTACTTC
clone size: NA
V gene: TRBV30
J gene: TRBJ2-5
D gene: NA

CDR3 protein: CASSPAGQFYEQYF
CDR3 DNA: TGTGCCAGCTCACCAGCGGGACAGTTCTACGAGCAGTACTTC
clone size: few
V gene: TRBV18
J gene: TRBJ2-7
D gene: NA

CDR3 protein: CASSEGRGGDF
CDR3 DNA: TGTGCCAGCAGTGAAGGCCGGGGGGGCGACTTC
clone size: NA
V gene: TRBV2
J gene: TRBJ2-4
D gene: TRBD2

CDR3 protein: CASSDDRAYEQYF
CDR3 DNA: TGTGCCAGCAGTGACGACCGGGCCTACGAGCAGTACTTC
clone size: NA
V gene: TRBV2
J gene: TRBJ2-7
D gene: NA

CDR3 protein: CASSFTGGKAGELFF
CDR3 DNA: TGTGCTAGCAGCTTCACAGGGGGGAAGGCCGGGGAGCTGTTTTTT
clone size: NA
V gene: TRBV7-7
J gene: TRBJ2-2
D gene: TRBD1

CDR3 protein: CASSAINRDNEQFF
CDR3 DNA: TGCGCCAGCAGCGCGATTAACCGGGACAATGAGCAGTTCTTC
clone size: NA
V gene: TRBV5-1
J gene: TRBJ2-1
D gene: NA

CDR3 protein: CASSDTGGTEAFF
CDR3 DNA: TGTGCCAGCAGCGACACAGGGGGGACTGAAGCTTTCTTT
clone size: NA
V gene: TRBV9
J gene: TRBJ1-1
D gene: TRBD1

CDR3 protein: CAWSGGQGDSGYTF
CDR3 DNA: TGTGCCTGGAGTGGGGGACAGGGTGATAGTGGCTACACCTTC
clone size: NA
V gene: TRBV30
J gene: TRBJ1-2
D gene: TRBD1

CDR3 protein: CASNQGNYGYTF
CDR3 DNA: TGTGCCAGCAACCAGGGCAACTATGGCTACACCTTC
clone size: NA
V gene: TRBV6-5
J gene: TRBJ1-2
D gene: NA

CDR3 protein: CASSLGQFSGNTIYF
CDR3 DNA: TGCGCCAGCAGCCTGGGACAGTTCAGTGGAAACACCATATATTTT
clone size: NA
V gene: TRBV4-1
J gene: TRBJ1-3
D gene: TRBD1

CDR3 protein: CASSQERLGQGGYYGYTF
CDR3 DNA: TGCGCCAGCAGCCAAGAAAGATTGGGACAGGGCGGGTACTATGGCTACACCTTC
clone size: NA
V gene: TRBV4-1
J gene: TRBJ1-2
D gene: TRBD1

CDR3 protein: CASSEAFRGPYF
CDR3 DNA: TGTGCCAGCAGTGAAGCGTTCCGGGGTCCGTACTTC
clone size: NA
V gene: TRBV6-1
J gene: TRBJ2-7
D gene: NA